The following is a T cell receptor beta chain sequence with its context. The sample originates from a study of blood T cell repertoires in COVID-19. Repertoires were generated with immunoSEQ multiplex PCR, while TCRdb's copy carries only in-frame clones and drops some. Of under 250,000 clones listed, around four fifths were seen once; the top ten hold roughly 7.8%. Trimming cost V 1 base and J 5 bases, with 11 bases left between them. This CDR3 has 14 residues. From germline, CDR1 is SGHNT and CDR2 YYREEE (reference sequence). The material sequenced was peripheral blood. The chain links TRBV5-4 to TRBJ2-3; D may be TRBD1 (5 bases). This receptor was identified in a man aged 40-50 years with active or convalescent COVID-19. The DNA for the CDR3 is TGTGCCAGCAGCTTGACTCAGGGTGGAGATACGCAGTATTTT. It yields the protein CASSLTQGGDTQYF.